The entry below describes one T cell receptor (beta chain). The data were taken from a study of blood T cell repertoires in COVID-19. Overall study: PBMCs, B-cell-depleted T cells, or T cells provided the cDNA or gDNA that made up the material.

V was shortened by 3 bases and J by 4 bases, with 16 bases between the two germline ends. Germline values: CDR1 DFQATT, CDR2 SNEGSKA (reference sequence). This CDR3 region has 15 residues. Clones were read by immunoSEQ multiplex PCR, and TCRdb kept only the in-frame ones, dropping some. In the table there are roughly 200,000 clones, 80% of which are singletons. This TCR was sampled from a man between 70 and 80 years old with active or convalescent COVID-19. This chain links TRBV20-1 with TRBJ2-1; D is unresolved. The sequencing input was peripheral blood. The CDR3 DNA follows: TGCAGTGCTAGTCAAACTTACTCACTGTACAATGAGCAGTTCTTC. This translates into CSASQTYSLYNEQFF.